These T cell receptor beta chains were read from a single sample in a study of human T cells and chemical hapten exposure. TCRdb analysed the RACE reads with MiXCR anew, one entry per CDR3 protein. Of more than 300,000 distinct CDR3 sequences in the sample, around 5.5% were seen once. Here the sequenced sample was whole blood, taken in connection with sensitization to the hapten diphenylcyclopropenone (DPC). These TCRs come from a woman aged 18 to 35 with alopecia areata. Some clones in this sample may be carry-over from other donors' samples. Each CDR3 is given with its conserved first and last residue. D genes are given only for firm matches. The size of a clone is reported for some rows only, either as once, few or many, or as a class for expanded clones.

V gene	J gene	D gene	clone size	CDR3 protein	CDR3 DNA
TRBV4-2	TRBJ2-7	TRBD1	few	CASSQEGTANSYEQYF	TGTGCCAGCAGCCAAGAGGGGACAGCAAATTCCTACGAGCAGTACTTC
TRBV7-2	TRBJ1-4	NA	NA	CASSQRGANEKLFF	TGTGCCAGCAGCCAACGGGGGGCGAATGAAAAACTGTTTTTT
TRBV7-9	TRBJ1-2	NA	NA	CASSLPDSSYGYTF	TGTGCCAGCAGCCTACCGGACAGCTCCTATGGCTACACCTTC
TRBV12-3/TRBV12-4	TRBJ2-5	NA	NA	CASSEDLEGTQYF	TGTGCCAGCAGTGAGGACCTGGAGGGGACCCAGTACTTC
TRBV5-1	TRBJ1-5	NA	NA	CASSPRAGNQPQHF	TGCGCCAGCAGCCCCCGTGCGGGCAATCAGCCCCAGCATTTT
TRBV24-1	TRBJ1-1	NA	many	CATSFDSGTEAFF	TGTGCCACCAGCTTTGACAGCGGTACTGAAGCTTTCTTT
TRBV27	TRBJ1-2	TRBD1	many	CASRQGQGRGYTF	TGTGCCAGCCGCCAGGGACAGGGAAGAGGCTACACCTTC
TRBV2	TRBJ1-1	TRBD1	many	CASSPGQGFAEAFF	TGTGCCAGCAGCCCGGGACAGGGTTTCGCTGAAGCTTTCTTT
TRBV20-1	TRBJ1-5	NA	NA	CSASSQGKGDQPQHF	TGCAGTGCTAGTTCCCAGGGAAAAGGGGATCAGCCCCAGCATTTT
TRBV3-1	TRBJ1-6	NA	many	CASSQDRAVNNSPLHF	TGTGCCAGCAGCCAAGATAGGGCAGTGAATAATTCACCCCTCCACTTT
TRBV20-1	TRBJ2-2	NA	few	CSARAEEATGELFF	TGCAGTGCTAGAGCTGAGGAGGCCACCGGGGAGCTGTTTTTT
TRBV3-1	TRBJ1-5	NA	NA	CASSQGDYSNQPQHF	TGTGCCAGCAGCCAAGGGGATTATAGCAATCAGCCCCAGCATTTT
TRBV12-3/TRBV12-4	TRBJ1-3	NA	NA	CASSPRQVPSGNTIYF	TGTGCCAGCAGTCCCAGACAGGTCCCTTCTGGAAACACCATATATTTT
TRBV6-5	TRBJ1-5	NA	few	CASSRARHNQPQHF	TGTGCCAGCAGCCGGGCCCGTCACAATCAGCCCCAGCACTTT
TRBV7-8	TRBJ1-2	NA	many	CASSFRQAGVGYTF	TGTGCCAGCAGCTTTCGACAGGCGGGAGTTGGATACACCTTC
TRBV7-2	TRBJ2-5	TRBD2	few	CASRVAGPRETQYF	TGTGCCAGCAGGGTAGCGGGGCCGCGGGAGACCCAGTACTTC
TRBV3-1	TRBJ2-3	TRBD1	many	CASSTGQGFTDTQYF	TGTGCCAGCAGCACCGGACAGGGCTTCACAGATACGCAGTATTTT
TRBV27	TRBJ1-5	NA	NA	CASSLRGTGNQPQHF	TGTGCCAGCAGTTTGAGGGGTACGGGCAATCAGCCCCAGCATTTT
TRBV29-1	TRBJ1-2	NA	NA	CSVEEQGYYGYTF	TGCAGCGTTGAGGAGCAGGGATACTATGGCTACACCTTC
TRBV11-2	TRBJ2-3	NA	NA	CIVDATDTQYF	TGTATCGTGGACGCCACAGATACGCAGTATTTT
TRBV3-1	TRBJ2-2	NA	many	CASSQEDRTGYTGELFF	TGTGCCAGCAGCCAAGAGGACCGGACGGGTTACACCGGGGAGCTGTTTTTT
TRBV2	TRBJ2-3	NA	few	CAAKTSVGTDTQYF	TGTGCCGCCAAGACATCGGTGGGGACAGATACGCAGTATTTT
TRBV18	TRBJ2-7	TRBD1	many	CASSPGTASYEQYF	TGTGCCAGCAGCCCCGGGACAGCCTCCTACGAGCAGTACTTC
TRBV5-1	TRBJ2-7	TRBD1	few	CASSRTGETYEQYF	TGCGCCAGCAGCCGGACAGGGGAAACCTACGAGCAGTACTTC
TRBV10-3	TRBJ2-7	NA	many	CAVEGSYEQYF	TGTGCCGTGGAGGGTTCCTACGAGCAGTACTTC
TRBV6-5	TRBJ2-5	NA	NA	CASSGRGNQETQYF	TGTGCCAGCAGCGGGCGGGGAAACCAAGAGACCCAGTACTTC
TRBV4-2	TRBJ2-1	TRBD1	NA	CASSSHPGQKYNEQFF	TGTGCCAGCAGCTCCCATCCGGGACAGAAATACAATGAGCAGTTCTTC
TRBV10-3	TRBJ2-7	TRBD2	NA	CAIRVSGGESYEQYF	TGTGCCATCAGAGTAAGCGGGGGGGAGTCCTACGAGCAGTACTTC